This TCR beta chain was identified during a study of blood T cell repertoires in COVID-19. Study-level background: In each case, the material was cDNA or gDNA derived from T cells, B-cell-depleted T cells, or PBMCs.

In the original processing: Reference gene primer amplification gave nucleated cell count estimates. Assay: immunoSEQ multiplex PCR; the TCRdb copy retains only in-frame clones and omits some. V, J and clone size are those of that table, while D and trimming were read from the DNA. Here the sample spans some 230,000 clones, around four fifths being singletons. V was clipped by 4 bases and J by 5 bases; unmatched bases: 17. Germline CDR1 and CDR2: MGHRA and YSYEKL. The CDR3 has 18 amino acids. The TCR sequence derives from a woman aged 60-75 years who had recovered from COVID-19. Sequencing was done on a sample of peripheral blood. The rearrangement joins TRBV4-1 to TRBJ2-5; TRBD2 aligns across 9 bases. Here the CDR3 DNA reads TGCGCCAGCAGCCCAGGGGCCCGAGCGGGGGGCTCCACGGAGACCCAGTACTTC. Protein product: CASSPGARAGGSTETQYF.